This TCR beta chain was recorded in a study of blood T cells in healthy people across ages. General study points: One million T cells yielded diversity estimates that were considered underestimates.

Primed by a sample-barcoded 5' primer and a J-beta primer mix, a second PCR proceeded for about 7 to 12 cycles. One entry per CDR3 protein, called by TCRdb with MiXCR from the 5' RACE reads. The sample yields hundreds of thousands of distinct CDR3 sequences, roughly 25% seen once. Per-sample yields of isolated PBMCs were at least 6 million. Germline V gene sequence: CDR1 SGHTA, CDR2 FQGNSA. CDR3 length equals 12 residues. This clonotype has more than one count but fewer than ten. Its specificity is not known. At one end the junction does not follow the germline gene, possibly because of a read error. The same data also went into a second study, on T cells of mothers and their children. This second study notes: Once extracted, all RNA went into cDNA synthesis at approximately 1.6 ug per 15 ul.

The sequencing sample was made of blood. This sequence joins TRBV7-2 and TRBJ2-2, with unresolved D. This receptor was taken from a boy younger than 18 in good health. The CDR3 loop reads CAGSSGTGELFF. The CDR3 nucleotides read TGTGCCGGCAGCTCAGGCACCGGGGAGCTGTTTTTT. Supplemented by reference TRBV7-2 and TRBJ2-2, the full variable domain reads GAGVSQSPSNKVTEKGKDVELRCDPISGHTALYWYRQSLGQGLEFLIYFQGNSAPDKSGLPSDRFSAERTGGSVSTLTIQRTQQEDSAVYLCAGSSGTGELFFGEGSRLTVL.